A selection of T cell receptor beta chains follows, all from one sample in a study of T-cell reconstitution after alpha-beta-depleted transplantation in children. TCRdb reprocessed the PCR reads via MiXCR and lists one record per CDR3 protein. Of about 980,000 distinct CDR3 sequences in the sample, 25% to 30% were seen once. Sequences were derived from PBMCs, mostly from graft donor cells, sampled 360 days after TCRalphabeta/CD19-depleted stem cell transplant. The receptors were sampled from a boy under three years old who had a stem cell transplant for SCID, so the T cells may come from the graft donor. CDR3s leave out the opening cysteine and the closing phenylalanine or tryptophan. A D gene is named only where the DNA matches it firmly. Clone size appears in some rows only: once, few, many, or a class for an expanded clone.

CDR3 length,V gene,D gene,J gene,clone size,CDR3 protein
13,TRBV12-3/TRBV12-4,NA,TRBJ1-4,few,ASSFQLTENEKLF
16,TRBV20-1,NA,TRBJ1-5,NA,SAATFRGRVDSNQPQH
12,TRBV9,NA,TRBJ2-1,few,ASSVERVYNEQF
16,TRBV20-1,TRBD2,TRBJ2-1,few,SARDLLAGAHSYNEQF
11,TRBV5-1,NA,TRBJ2-3,NA,ASSLYGSDRQY
13,TRBV2,TRBD1,TRBJ1-4,few,ASSDRGQGAEKLF
14,TRBV5-7,NA,TRBJ2-3,few,ASSLVWWRVTDTQY
12,TRBV29-1,TRBD1,TRBJ2-7,few,SVAGQASGYEQY
12,TRBV24-1,TRBD1,TRBJ2-5,many,ATSATTGTETQY
10,TRBV10-3,TRBD2,TRBJ2-5,few,AAGGGQETQY
12,TRBV20-1,TRBD2,TRBJ2-7,NA,SALGGGLSYEQY
15,TRBV15,TRBD1,TRBJ2-7,NA,ATSRDRQGTRGHEQY
12,TRBV6-1,NA,TRBJ2-5,NA,ASSRWANEETQY
13,TRBV12-3/TRBV12-4,NA,TRBJ1-3,few,ASSRDGRSGNTIY
12,TRBV7-7,NA,TRBJ2-2,NA,ASSVDRRAGELF
13,TRBV5-1,NA,TRBJ2-1,few,ASSLVSGNYNEQF
11,TRBV29-1,NA,TRBJ2-1,few,SVDKTGIGEQF
12,TRBV15,NA,TRBJ2-5,few,ATSRPGLLKTQY
13,TRBV27,TRBD1,TRBJ1-5,NA,ASSAETGVGQPQH
13,TRBV7-8,TRBD2,TRBJ2-3,NA,ASSLLAGVVDTQY
10,TRBV7-6,NA,TRBJ2-5,NA,ASSDIQETQY
13,TRBV29-1,NA,TRBJ2-2,few,SVESGQRNTGELF
16,TRBV7-6,NA,TRBJ2-6,few,ASSLRVSRGPGANVLT
11,TRBV6-1,NA,TRBJ2-3,NA,ASSDQGTDTQY
16,TRBV20-1,TRBD1,TRBJ2-5,NA,SARDLGRTGRAAETQY
15,TRBV4-3,TRBD1,TRBJ2-3,NA,ASSQLFPGQGTDTQY
10,TRBV2,TRBD1,TRBJ2-5,NA,ASTEGGETQY
12,TRBV3-1,TRBD2,TRBJ2-5,NA,ASNKAGGQETQY
10,TRBV29-1,TRBD1,TRBJ2-7,many,SVTGDPYEQY
13,TRBV12-3/TRBV12-4,NA,TRBJ1-4,NA,ASSFGSATNEKLF
14,TRBV18,TRBD2,TRBJ2-3,NA,ASSHTSGVTTDTQY
12,TRBV5-1,NA,TRBJ1-2,NA,ASSLDPGYYGYT
14,TRBV5-1,NA,TRBJ2-2,NA,ASSSPQTPNTGELF